Listed below are T cell receptor beta chains from one sample, sequenced in a study of beta chain features in type 1 diabetes. Assay used: immunoSEQ multiplex PCR; TCRdb lists only in-frame clones, some missing. The data show approximately 120,000 clones, with about 40% seen just once and over 0.05% held by the top ten. Specimen: stem cell memory CD4+ T cells from blood. The source is a young woman in good health. The CDR3 runs from the conserved cysteine through the conserved F or W. D genes are given only for firm matches. Rows give clone size only sometimes, using once, few, many, or a class for an expanded clone.

clone size,D gene,J gene,V gene,CDR3 DNA,CDR3 protein
.,TRBD2,TRBJ2-1,TRBV19,TGTGCCAGTAGTAGGTTCCTAGCGGGGGATAATGAGCAGTTCTTC,CASSRFLAGDNEQFF
.,.,TRBJ1-5,TRBV6-5,TGTGCCGTCCACTCCAGCAATCAGCCCCAGCATTTT,CAVHSSNQPQHF
.,.,TRBJ2-1,TRBV29-1,TGCAGCGTCGTCCGCGACATGGTAGGTGAGCAGTTCTTC,CSVVRDMVGEQFF
few,TRBD2,TRBJ2-1,TRBV18,TGTGCCAGCTCGTCCGGGACTAGCGGGAGCAGTGAGTTCTTC,CASSSGTSGSSEFF
.,.,TRBJ2-2,TRBV5-1,TGCGCCAGCAGCTGGGGACAGAACACCGGGGAGCTGTTTTTT,CASSWGQNTGELFF
few,.,TRBJ2-3,TRBV5-6,TGTGCCAGCAGCTTCAGGGACTTTAGCACAGATACGCAGTATTTT,CASSFRDFSTDTQYF
.,.,TRBJ2-3,TRBV7-9,TGTGCCAGCAGCTCCCCGGGACTTGCGCAGTATTTT,CASSSPGLAQYF
once,.,TRBJ1-3,TRBV6-1,TGTGCCAGCAGTTTTGCGGATAACACCATATATTTT,CASSFADNTIYF
few,.,TRBJ2-1,TRBV7-6,TGTGCCAGCAGCCATGACCCCCAACGGGAGTCTTACAATGAGCAGTTCTTC,CASSHDPQRESYNEQFF
few,TRBD1,TRBJ1-3,TRBV5-4,TGTGCCAGCAGCTCCGGACAGGCGTTCTCTGGAAACACCATATATTTT,CASSSGQAFSGNTIYF
.,.,TRBJ2-6,TRBV6-1,TGTGCCAGCAGTGAAGCGGGCAGATATAACGTCCTGACTTTC,CASSEAGRYNVLTF
.,TRBD2,TRBJ2-1,TRBV5-4,TGTGCCAGCAGCTCCGGACTAGCGGGGAGATACAATGAGCAGTTCTTC,CASSSGLAGRYNEQFF
few,TRBD2,TRBJ2-7,TRBV7-9,TGTGCCAGCAGCCCTAGGGCTAGCGGGATCTACGAGCAGTACTTC,CASSPRASGIYEQYF
.,TRBD2,TRBJ2-3,TRBV18,TGTGCCAGCTCAACCACGACTAGCGGGTGGGGCACAGATACGCAGTATTTT,CASSTTTSGWGTDTQYF
.,TRBD2,TRBJ2-5,TRBV5-1,TGCGCCAGCAGCACGCGACTAGCGGGAGAGACCCAGTACTTC,CASSTRLAGETQYF
.,.,TRBJ1-6,TRBV21-1,TGTGCCAGCAGCCCCGGGGACTCCCGGAATAGCAATTCACCCCTCCACTTT,CASSPGDSRNSNSPLHF
.,.,TRBJ1-2,TRBV7-2,TGTGCCAGCAGCTTAGGTGGAGGTATTAACTATGGCTACACCTTC,CASSLGGGINYGYTF
.,.,TRBJ2-3,TRBV9,TGTGCCAGCAGCCCAAGAGGACAGAAAGATACGCAGTATTTT,CASSPRGQKDTQYF
few,.,TRBJ2-6,TRBV7-2,TGTGCCAGCAGCTTACAGGCTTCGAGCTCTGGGGCCAACGTCCTGACTTTC,CASSLQASSSGANVLTF
.,.,TRBJ1-1,TRBV2,TGTGCCAGCAGGCGAGGAAACACTGAAGCTTTCTTT,CASRRGNTEAFF
.,TRBD2,TRBJ2-5,TRBV5-1,TGCGCCAGCAGCTTGAATAGCGGGAGAAGGGAGACCCAGTACTTC,CASSLNSGRRETQYF
.,.,TRBJ2-2,TRBV9,TGTGCCAGCAGCGTAGTTATCACCGGGGAGCTGTTTTTT,CASSVVITGELFF